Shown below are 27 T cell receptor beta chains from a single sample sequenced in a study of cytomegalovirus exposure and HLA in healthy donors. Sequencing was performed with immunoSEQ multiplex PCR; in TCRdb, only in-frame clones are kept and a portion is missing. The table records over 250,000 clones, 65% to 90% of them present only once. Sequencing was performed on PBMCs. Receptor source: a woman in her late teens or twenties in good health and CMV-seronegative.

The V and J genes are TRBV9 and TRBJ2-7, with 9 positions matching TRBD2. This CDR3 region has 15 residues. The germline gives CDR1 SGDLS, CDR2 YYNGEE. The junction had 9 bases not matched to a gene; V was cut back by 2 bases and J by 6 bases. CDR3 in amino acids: CASSVGVAGVPEQYF. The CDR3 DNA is TGTGCCAGCAGCGTTGGGGTAGCGGGAGTCCCCGAGCAGTACTTC. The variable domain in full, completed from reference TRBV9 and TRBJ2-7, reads DSGVTQTPKHLITATGQRVTLRCSPRSGDLSVYWYQQSLDQGLQFLIQYYNGEERAKGNILERFSAQQFPDLHSELNLSSLELGDSALYFCASSVGVAGVPEQYFGPGTRLTVT.

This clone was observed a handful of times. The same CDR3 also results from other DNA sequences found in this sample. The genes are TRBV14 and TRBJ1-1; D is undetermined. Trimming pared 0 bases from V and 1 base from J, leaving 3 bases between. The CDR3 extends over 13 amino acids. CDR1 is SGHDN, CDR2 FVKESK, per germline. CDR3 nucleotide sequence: TGTGCCAGCAGCCAAGATCGGAACACTGAAGCTTTCTTT. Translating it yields CASSQDRNTEAFF.

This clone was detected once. The CDR3 loop reads CASSIYSGNTIYF. In DNA, the CDR3 is TGTGCCAGCAGCATATACTCTGGAAACACCATATATTTT. The rearrangement links TRBV5-6 to TRBJ1-3; D call uncertain. Germline V CDR1 and CDR2: SGHDT, YYEEEE. With 4 bases removed from V and 0 bases from J, the gap between germline ends came to 5 bases. This CDR3 has 13 residues.

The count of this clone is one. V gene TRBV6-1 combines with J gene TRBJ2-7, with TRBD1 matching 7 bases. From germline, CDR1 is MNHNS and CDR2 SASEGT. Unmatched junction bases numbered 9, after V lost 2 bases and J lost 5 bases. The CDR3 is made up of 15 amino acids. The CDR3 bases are TGTGCCAGCAGTGAAATGAGGGGGCGGAAAGACGAGCAGTACTTC. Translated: CASSEMRGRKDEQYF.

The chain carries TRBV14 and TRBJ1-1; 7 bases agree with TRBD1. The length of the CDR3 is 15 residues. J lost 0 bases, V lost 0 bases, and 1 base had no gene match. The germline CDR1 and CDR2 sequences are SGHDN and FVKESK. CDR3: CASSQETGMNTEAFF. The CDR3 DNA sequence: TGTGCCAGCAGCCAAGAGACAGGGATGAACACTGAAGCTTTCTTT.

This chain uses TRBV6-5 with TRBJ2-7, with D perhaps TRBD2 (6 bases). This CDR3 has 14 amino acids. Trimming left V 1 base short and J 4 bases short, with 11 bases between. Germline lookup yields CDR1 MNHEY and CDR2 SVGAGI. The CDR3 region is CASSYLGGRYEQYF. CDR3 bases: TGTGCCAGCAGTTACTTGGGTGGGAGGTACGAGCAGTACTTC.

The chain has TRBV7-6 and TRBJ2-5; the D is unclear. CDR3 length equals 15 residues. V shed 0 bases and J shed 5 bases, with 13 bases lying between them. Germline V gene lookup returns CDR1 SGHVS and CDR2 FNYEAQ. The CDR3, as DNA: TGTGCCAGCAGCTTAGCGCTATCCCCCGCGGAGACCCAGTACTTC. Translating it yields CASSLALSPAETQYF. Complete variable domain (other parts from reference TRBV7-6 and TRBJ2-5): GAGVSQSPRYKVTKRGQDVALRCDPISGHVSLYWYRQALGQGPEFLTYFNYEAQQDKSGLPNDRFSAERPEGSISTLTIQRTEQRDSAMYRCASSLALSPAETQYFGPGTRLLVL.

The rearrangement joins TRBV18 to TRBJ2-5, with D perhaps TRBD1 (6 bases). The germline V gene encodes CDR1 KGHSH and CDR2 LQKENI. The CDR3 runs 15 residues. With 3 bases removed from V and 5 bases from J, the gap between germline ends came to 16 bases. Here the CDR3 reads CASSPRQVGGETQYF. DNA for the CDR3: TGTGCCAGCTCACCGCGACAGGTCGGTGGGGAGACCCAGTACTTC.

This CDR3 reads CASSPRWRAIENTEAFF. CDR3 bases: TGTGCCAGCAGCCCCCGTTGGCGGGCGATCGAGAACACTGAAGCTTTCTTT. The chain joins TRBV7-8 to TRBJ1-1; no reliable D call. The CDR3 loop spans 17 amino acids. V was trimmed by 5 bases and J by 1 base, leaving 20 bases between them. Germline assignment: CDR1 SGHVS and CDR2 FQNEAQ.

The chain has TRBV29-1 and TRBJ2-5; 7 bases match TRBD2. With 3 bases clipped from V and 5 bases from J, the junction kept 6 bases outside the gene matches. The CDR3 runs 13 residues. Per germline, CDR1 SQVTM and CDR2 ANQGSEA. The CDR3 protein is CSVDSDGRETQYF. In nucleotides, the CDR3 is TGCAGCGTTGACAGCGACGGGAGGGAGACCCAGTACTTC.

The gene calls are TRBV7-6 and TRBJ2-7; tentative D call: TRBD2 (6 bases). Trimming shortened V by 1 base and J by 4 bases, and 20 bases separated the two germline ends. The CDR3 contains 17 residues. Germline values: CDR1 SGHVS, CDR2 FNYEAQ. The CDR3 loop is CASSLGFRRDQGYEQYF. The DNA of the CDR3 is TGTGCCAGCAGCTTAGGATTTAGGAGGGATCAAGGATACGAGCAGTACTTC.

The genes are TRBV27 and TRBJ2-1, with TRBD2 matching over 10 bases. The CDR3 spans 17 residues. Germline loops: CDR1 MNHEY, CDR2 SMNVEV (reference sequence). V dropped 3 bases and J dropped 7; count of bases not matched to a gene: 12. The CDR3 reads CASSFPTLAGVKNEQFF. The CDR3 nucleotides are TGTGCCAGCAGTTTTCCCACGCTAGCGGGAGTGAAGAATGAGCAGTTCTTC.

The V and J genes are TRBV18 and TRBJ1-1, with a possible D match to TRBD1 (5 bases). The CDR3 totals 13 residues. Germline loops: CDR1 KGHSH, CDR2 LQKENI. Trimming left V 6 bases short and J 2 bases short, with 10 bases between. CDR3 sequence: CASSRTPNTEAFF. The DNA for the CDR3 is TGTGCCAGCTCCCGGACACCCAACACTGAAGCTTTCTTT.

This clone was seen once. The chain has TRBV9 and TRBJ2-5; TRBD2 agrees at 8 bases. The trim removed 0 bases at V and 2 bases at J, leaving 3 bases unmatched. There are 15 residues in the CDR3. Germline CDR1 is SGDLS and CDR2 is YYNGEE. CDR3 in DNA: TGTGCCAGCAGCGTAGGGCCGGGGGGGCAAGAGACCCAGTACTTC. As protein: CASSVGPGGQETQYF.

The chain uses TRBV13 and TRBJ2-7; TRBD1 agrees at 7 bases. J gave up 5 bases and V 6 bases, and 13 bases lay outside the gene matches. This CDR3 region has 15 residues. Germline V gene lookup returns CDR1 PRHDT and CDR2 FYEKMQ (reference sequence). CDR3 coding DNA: TGTGCCAGCAGGAACTCGGGACAGTTATTTGACGAGCAGTACTTC. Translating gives CASRNSGQLFDEQYF.

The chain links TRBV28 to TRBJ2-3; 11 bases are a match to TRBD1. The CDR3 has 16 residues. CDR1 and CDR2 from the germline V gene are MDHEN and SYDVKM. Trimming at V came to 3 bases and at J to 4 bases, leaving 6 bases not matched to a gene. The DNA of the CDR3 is TGTGCCAGCAGTTTCGTCGGGACAGGGGGACCAGATACGCAGTATTTT. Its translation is CASSFVGTGGPDTQYF.

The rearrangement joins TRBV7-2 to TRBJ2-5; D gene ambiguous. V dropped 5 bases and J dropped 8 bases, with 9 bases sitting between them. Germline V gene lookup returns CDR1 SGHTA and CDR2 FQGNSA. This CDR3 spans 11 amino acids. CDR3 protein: CASSPLRTQYF. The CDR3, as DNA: TGTGCCAGCAGCCCACTCCGTACCCAGTACTTC.

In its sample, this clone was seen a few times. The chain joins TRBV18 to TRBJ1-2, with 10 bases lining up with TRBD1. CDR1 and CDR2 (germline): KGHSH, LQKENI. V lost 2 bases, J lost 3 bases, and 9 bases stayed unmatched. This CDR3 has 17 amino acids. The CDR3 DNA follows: TGTGCCAGCTCACCAGAGGCTTTCGGACAGGGGGACTATGGCTACACCTTC. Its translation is CASSPEAFGQGDYGYTF. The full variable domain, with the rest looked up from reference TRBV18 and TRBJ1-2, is NAGVMQNPRHLVRRRGQEARLRCSPMKGHSHVYWYRQLPEEGLKFMVYLQKENIIDESGMPKERFSAEFPKEGPSILRIQQVVRGDSAAYFCASSPEAFGQGDYGYTFGSGTRLTVV.

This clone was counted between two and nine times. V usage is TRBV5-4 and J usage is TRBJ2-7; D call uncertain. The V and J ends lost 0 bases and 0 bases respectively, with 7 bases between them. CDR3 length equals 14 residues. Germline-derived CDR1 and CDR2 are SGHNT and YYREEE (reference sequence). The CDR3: CASSLAVSSYEQYF. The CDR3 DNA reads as TGTGCCAGCAGCTTGGCCGTCAGCTCCTACGAGCAGTACTTC.

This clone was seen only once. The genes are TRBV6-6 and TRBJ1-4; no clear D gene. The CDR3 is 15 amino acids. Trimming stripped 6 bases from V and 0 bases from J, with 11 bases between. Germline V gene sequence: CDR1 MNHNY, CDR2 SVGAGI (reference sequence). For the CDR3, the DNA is TGTGCCAGCAGGACTCTAGAATCAACTAATGAAAAACTGTTTTTT. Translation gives CASRTLESTNEKLFF.

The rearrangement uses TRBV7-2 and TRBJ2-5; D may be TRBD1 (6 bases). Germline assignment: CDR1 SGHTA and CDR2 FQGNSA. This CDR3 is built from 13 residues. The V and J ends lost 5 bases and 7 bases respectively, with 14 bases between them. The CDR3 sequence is CASSAYRETTQYF. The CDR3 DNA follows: TGTGCCAGCAGCGCGTACAGGGAGACGACCCAGTACTTC.

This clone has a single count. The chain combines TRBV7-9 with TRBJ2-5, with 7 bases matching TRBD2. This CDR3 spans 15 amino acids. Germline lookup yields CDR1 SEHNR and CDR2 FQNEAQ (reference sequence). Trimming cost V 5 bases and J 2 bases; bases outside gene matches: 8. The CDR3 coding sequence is TGTGCCAGCAGCCCCAAGCGGGATAGGCAAGAGACCCAGTACTTC. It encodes CASSPKRDRQETQYF.

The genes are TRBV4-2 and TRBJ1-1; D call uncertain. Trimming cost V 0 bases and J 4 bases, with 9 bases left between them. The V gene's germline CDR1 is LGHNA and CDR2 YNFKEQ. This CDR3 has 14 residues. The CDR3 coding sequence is TGTGCCAGCAGCCAAGAGAGGGCGGGCACTGAAGCTTTCTTT. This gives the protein CASSQERAGTEAFF.

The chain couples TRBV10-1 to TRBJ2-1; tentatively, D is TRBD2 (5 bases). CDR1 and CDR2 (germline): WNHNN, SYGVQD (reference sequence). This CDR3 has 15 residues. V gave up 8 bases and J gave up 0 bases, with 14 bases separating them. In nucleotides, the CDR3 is TGCGCCAGCTCTAGGGCTGGGAGCTCCTACAATGAGCAGTTCTTC. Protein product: CASSRAGSSYNEQFF.

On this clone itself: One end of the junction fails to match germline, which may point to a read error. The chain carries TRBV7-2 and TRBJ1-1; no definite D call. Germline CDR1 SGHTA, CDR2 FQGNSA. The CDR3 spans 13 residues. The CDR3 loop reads CASSKYGNPEAFF. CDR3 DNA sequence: TGTGCCAGCAGCAAGTACGGGAACCCTGAAGCTTTCTTT.

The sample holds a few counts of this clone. CDR3 coding DNA: TGCGCCAGCAGCTCGGCCGACACATATGGCTACACCTTC. This sequence encodes CASSSADTYGYTF. The V gene is TRBV5-1, the J gene TRBJ1-2, with no clear D. The CDR3 runs 13 residues. The germline V gene encodes CDR1 SGHRS and CDR2 YFSETQ. Trimming took off 3 bases at V and 5 bases at J, with 11 bases between the two ends.

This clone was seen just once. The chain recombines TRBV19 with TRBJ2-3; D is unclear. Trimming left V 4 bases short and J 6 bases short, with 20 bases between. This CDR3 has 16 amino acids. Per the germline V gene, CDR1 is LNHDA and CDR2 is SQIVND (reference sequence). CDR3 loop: CASSNSRTAAPDTQYF. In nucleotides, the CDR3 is TGTGCCAGTAGTAATAGCCGTACGGCGGCCCCCGATACGCAGTATTTT.